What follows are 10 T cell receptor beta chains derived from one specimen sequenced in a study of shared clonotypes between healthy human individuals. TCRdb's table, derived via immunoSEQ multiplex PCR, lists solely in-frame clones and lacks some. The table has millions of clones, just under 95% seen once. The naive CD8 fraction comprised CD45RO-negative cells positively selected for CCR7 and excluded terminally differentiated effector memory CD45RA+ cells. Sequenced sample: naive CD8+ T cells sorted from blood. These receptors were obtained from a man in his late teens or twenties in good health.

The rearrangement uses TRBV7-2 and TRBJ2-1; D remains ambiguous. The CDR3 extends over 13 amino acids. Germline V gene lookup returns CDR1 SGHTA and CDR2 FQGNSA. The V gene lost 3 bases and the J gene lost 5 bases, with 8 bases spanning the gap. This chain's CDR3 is CASSFESHNEQFF. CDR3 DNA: TGTGCCAGCAGCTTCGAGAGTCACAATGAGCAGTTCTTC. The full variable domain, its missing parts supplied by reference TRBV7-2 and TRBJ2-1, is GAGVSQSPSNKVTEKGKDVELRCDPISGHTALYWYRQSLGQGLEFLIYFQGNSAPDKSGLPSDRFSAERTGGSVSTLTIQRTQQEDSAVYLCASSFESHNEQFFGPGTRLTVL.

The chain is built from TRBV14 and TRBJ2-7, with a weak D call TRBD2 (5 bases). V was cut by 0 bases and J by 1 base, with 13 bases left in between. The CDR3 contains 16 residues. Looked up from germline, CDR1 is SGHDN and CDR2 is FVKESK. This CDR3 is CASSQDGKTGSYEQYF. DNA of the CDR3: TGTGCCAGCAGCCAAGACGGAAAAACGGGGTCCTACGAGCAGTACTTC.

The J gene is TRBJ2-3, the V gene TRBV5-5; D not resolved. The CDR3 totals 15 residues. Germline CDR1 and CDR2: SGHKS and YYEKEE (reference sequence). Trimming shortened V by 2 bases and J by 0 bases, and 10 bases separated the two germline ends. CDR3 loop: CASSFTLFSTDTQYF. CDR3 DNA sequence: TGTGCCAGCAGCTTTACCCTTTTTAGCACAGATACGCAGTATTTT.

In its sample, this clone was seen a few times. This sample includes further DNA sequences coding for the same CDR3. CDR3 bases: TGTGCCAGCAGTGCTGGGACGGGTGCCTACGAGCAGTACTTC. It translates to CASSAGTGAYEQYF. The chain joins TRBV27 to TRBJ2-7, with D perhaps given as TRBD1 or TRBD2 (5 bases each). The CDR3 contains 14 residues. Trimming shortened V by 5 bases and J by 2 bases, and 13 bases separated the two germline ends. The V gene's germline CDR1 is MNHEY and CDR2 SMNVEV (reference sequence).

CDR3: CAISENRGVLYEQYF. DNA of the CDR3: TGTGCCATCAGTGAGAACAGGGGGGTTCTCTACGAGCAGTACTTC. The chain carries TRBV10-3 and TRBJ2-7; 8 nucleotides line up with TRBD1. The CDR3 covers 15 residues. Looked up from germline, CDR1 is ENHRY and CDR2 is SYGVKD. The J segment lost 3 bases and the V segment lost 2 bases, leaving 6 bases of the junction unmatched.

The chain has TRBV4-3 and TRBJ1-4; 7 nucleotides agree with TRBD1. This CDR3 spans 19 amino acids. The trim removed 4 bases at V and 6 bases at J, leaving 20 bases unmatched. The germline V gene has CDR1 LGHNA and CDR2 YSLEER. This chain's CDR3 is CASSPDLTGKTQRDEKLFF. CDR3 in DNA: TGCGCCAGCAGCCCGGACCTGACAGGGAAAACACAAAGAGATGAAAAACTGTTTTTT.

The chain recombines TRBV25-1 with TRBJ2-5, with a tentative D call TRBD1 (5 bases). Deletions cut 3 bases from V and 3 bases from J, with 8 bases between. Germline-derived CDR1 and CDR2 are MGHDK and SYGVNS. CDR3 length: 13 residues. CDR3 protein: CASSDLGEETQYF. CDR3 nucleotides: TGTGCCAGCAGTGACCTAGGGGAAGAGACCCAGTACTTC.

CDR3 coding DNA: TGTGCCAGCAGCGCAGGGGGGGAGCTGTTTTTT. This gives the protein CASSAGGELFF. The V gene is TRBV14, the J gene TRBJ2-2, with a tentative D call TRBD1 (5 bases). This CDR3 is built from 11 residues. Trimming took 5 bases from V and 8 from J, leaving 6 bases between them. Germline CDR1 is SGHDN and CDR2 is FVKESK.

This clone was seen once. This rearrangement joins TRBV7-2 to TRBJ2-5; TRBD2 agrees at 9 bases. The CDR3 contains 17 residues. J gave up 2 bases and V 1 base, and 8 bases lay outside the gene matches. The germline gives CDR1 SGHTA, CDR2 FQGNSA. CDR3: CASSLVIGLASQETQYF. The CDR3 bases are TGTGCCAGCAGCTTAGTCATAGGACTAGCGTCTCAAGAGACCCAGTACTTC.

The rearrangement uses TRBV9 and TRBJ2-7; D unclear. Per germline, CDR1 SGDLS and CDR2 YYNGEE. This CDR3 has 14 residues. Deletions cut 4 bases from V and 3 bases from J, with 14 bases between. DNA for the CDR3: TGTGCCAGCAGCCCTACGACCGAAATCTACGAGCAGTACTTC. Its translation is CASSPTTEIYEQYF.